These 5 T cell receptor beta chains came from one sample sequenced in a study of pediatric ulcerative colitis. Method: immunoSEQ multiplex PCR; TCRdb's copy keeps in-frame clones and lacks some. The data show 55,000 to 80,000 clones, 75% to 85% seen once. The sequencing sample was made of blood. All receptors come from a boy aged 10-17 years with moderate ulcerative colitis.

This chain joins TRBV9 and TRBJ1-2; 10 bases map to TRBD1. Germline V lookup: CDR1 SGDLS, CDR2 YYNGEE. V was pared by 3 bases and J by 4 bases, with 3 bases of the junction left unmatched. This CDR3 is 14 amino acids long. This CDR3 reads CASSGDRGGYGYTF. In nucleotides, the CDR3 is TGTGCCAGCAGCGGGGACAGGGGAGGCTATGGCTACACCTTC.

V and J are TRBV5-1 and TRBJ2-1; TRBD2 aligns across 13 bases. Germline trimming cut 5 bases from V and 4 bases from J; bases unmatched to any gene: 6. The germline V gene has CDR1 SGHRS and CDR2 YFSETQ. CDR3 size: 16 residues. In DNA form, the CDR3 reads TGCGCCAGCAGTCTGGCGACTAGCGGGGGGTACAATGAGCAGTTCTTC. Protein sequence: CASSLATSGGYNEQFF. The full variable domain, its missing parts supplied by reference TRBV5-1 and TRBJ2-1, is KAGVTQTPRYLIKTRGQQVTLSCSPISGHRSVSWYQQTPGQGLQFLFEYFSETQRNKGNFPGRFSGRQFSNSRSEMNVSTLELGDSALYLCASSLATSGGYNEQFFGPGTRLTVL.

The chain employs TRBV6-5 and TRBJ1-5, with 11 bases aligning to TRBD1. After removal of 6 bases from V and 6 bases from J, the junction contained 7 bases not matched to a gene. The CDR3 extends over 15 amino acids. In germline, CDR1 is MNHEY, CDR2 SVGAGI. The chain's CDR3 is CASRTDRGLGQPQHF. The CDR3 nucleotides are TGTGCCAGCAGGACGGACAGGGGGCTTGGTCAGCCCCAGCATTTT.

The J gene is TRBJ1-5, the V gene TRBV7-3; 8 bases are a match to TRBD1. This CDR3 has 13 residues. The germline V gene encodes CDR1 SGHTA and CDR2 FQGTGA. J lost 7 bases, V lost 5 bases, and 4 bases had no gene match. This CDR3 reads CASSAGGGQPQHF. The CDR3 DNA reads TGTGCCAGCAGCGCAGGGGGCGGGCAGCCCCAGCATTTT.

This clone was seen only a few times. This chain connects TRBV6-1 to TRBJ1-4; D is uncertain. Trimming left V 8 bases short and J 5 bases short, with 9 bases between. Germline-derived CDR1 and CDR2 are MNHNS and SASEGT. This CDR3 is built from 12 residues. The CDR3 DNA follows: TGTGCCAGCGGCGGACGGAATGAAAAACTGTTTTTT. It encodes CASGGRNEKLFF.